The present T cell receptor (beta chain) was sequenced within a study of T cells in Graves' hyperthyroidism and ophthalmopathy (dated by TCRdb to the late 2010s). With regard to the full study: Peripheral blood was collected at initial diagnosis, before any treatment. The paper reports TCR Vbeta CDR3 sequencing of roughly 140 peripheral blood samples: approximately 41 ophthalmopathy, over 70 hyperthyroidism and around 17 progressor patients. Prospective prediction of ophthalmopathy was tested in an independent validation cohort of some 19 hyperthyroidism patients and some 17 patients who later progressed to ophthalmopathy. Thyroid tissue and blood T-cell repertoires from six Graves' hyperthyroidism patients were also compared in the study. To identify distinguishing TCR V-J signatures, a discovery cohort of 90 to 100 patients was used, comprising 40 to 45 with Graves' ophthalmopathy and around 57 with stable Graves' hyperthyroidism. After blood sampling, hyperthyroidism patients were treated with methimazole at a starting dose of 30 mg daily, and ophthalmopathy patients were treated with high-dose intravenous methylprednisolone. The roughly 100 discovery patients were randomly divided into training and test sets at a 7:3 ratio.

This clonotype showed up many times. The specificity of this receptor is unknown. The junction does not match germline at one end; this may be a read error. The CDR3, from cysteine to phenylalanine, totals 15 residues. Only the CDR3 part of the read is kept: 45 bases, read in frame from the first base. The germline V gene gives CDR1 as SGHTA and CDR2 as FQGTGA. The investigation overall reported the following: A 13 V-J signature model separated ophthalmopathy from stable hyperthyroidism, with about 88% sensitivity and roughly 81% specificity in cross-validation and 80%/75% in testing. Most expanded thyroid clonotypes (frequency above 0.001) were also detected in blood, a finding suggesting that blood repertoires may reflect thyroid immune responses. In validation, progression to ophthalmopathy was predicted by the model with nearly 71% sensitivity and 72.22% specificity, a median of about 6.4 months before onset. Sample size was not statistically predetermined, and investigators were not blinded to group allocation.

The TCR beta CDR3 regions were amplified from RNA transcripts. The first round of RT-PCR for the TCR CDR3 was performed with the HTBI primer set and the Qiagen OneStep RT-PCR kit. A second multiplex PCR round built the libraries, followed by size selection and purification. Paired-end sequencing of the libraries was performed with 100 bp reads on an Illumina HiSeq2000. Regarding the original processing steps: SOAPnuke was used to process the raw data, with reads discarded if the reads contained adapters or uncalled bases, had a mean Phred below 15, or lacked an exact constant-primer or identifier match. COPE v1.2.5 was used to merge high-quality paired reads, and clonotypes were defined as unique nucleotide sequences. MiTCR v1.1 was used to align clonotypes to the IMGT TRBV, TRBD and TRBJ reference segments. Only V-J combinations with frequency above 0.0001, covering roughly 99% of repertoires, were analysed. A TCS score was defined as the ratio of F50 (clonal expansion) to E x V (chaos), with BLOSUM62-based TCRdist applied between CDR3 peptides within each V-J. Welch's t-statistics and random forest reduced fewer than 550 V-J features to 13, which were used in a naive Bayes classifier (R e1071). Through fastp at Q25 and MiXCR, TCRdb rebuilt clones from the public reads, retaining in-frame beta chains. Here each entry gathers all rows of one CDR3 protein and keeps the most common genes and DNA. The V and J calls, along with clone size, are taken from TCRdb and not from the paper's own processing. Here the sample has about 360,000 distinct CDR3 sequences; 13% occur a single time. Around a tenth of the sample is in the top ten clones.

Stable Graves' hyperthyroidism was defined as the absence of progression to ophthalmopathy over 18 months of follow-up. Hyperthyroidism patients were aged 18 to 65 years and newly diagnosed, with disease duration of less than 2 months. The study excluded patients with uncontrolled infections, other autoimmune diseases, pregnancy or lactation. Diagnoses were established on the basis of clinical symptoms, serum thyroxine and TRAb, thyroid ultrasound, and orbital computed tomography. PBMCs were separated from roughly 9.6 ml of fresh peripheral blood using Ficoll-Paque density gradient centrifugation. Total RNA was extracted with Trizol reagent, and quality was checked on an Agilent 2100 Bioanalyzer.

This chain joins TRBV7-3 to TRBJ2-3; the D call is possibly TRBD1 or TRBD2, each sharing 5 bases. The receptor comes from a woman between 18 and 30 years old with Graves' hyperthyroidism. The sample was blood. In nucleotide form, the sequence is TGTGCCAGCAGCTTCGATGCGGCTAGCACAGGTACGCAGTATTTT. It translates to CASSFDAASTGTQYF.